This TCR beta chain was sequenced for a study of T cells in Graves' hyperthyroidism and ophthalmopathy. Findings and limits, study-wide: Most thyroid clonotypes expanded above 0.001 appeared in blood too.

The source material, RNA transcripts, was used to amplify TCR beta CDR3 regions. With the HTBI primer set, the TCR CDR3 went through a first round of RT-PCR. MiXCR was run by TCRdb on the multiplex PCR reads, yielding one entry per CDR3 protein. Of a few hundred thousand distinct CDR3 sequences in the sample, around 13% were seen once. Among ophthalmopathy patients, the Clinical Activity Score reached at least 3, the NOSPECS grade reached at least 4, and duration remained under 3 months. The PBMCs studied were ones that came from 9 to 10 ml fresh peripheral blood. In regard to this clonotype: Its antigen is currently unknown.

From germline, CDR1 is DFQATT and CDR2 SNEGSKA (reference sequence). The CDR3 is made up of 14 amino acids. Deletions cut 3 bases from V and 4 bases from J, with 13 bases between. The chain combines TRBV20-1 with TRBJ2-1; no clear D. This sequence was found in a woman aged 40 to 50 with Graves' ophthalmopathy. Sequencing used blood. CDR3 loop: CSARVSTGYNEQFF. The CDR3 nucleotides are TGCAGTGCTAGGGTGTCGACCGGGTACAATGAGCAGTTCTTC.